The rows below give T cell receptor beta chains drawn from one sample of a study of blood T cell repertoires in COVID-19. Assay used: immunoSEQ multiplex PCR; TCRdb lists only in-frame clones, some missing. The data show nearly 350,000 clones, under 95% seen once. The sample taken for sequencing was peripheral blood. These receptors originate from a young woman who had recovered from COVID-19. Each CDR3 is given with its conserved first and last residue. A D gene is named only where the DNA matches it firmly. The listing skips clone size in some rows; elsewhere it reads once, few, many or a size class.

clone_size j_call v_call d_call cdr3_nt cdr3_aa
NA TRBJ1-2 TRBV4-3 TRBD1 TGCGCCAGCAGCCAAGCGACCCTAGGACAGGATGGCTACACCTTC CASSQATLGQDGYTF
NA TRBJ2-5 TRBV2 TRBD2 TGTGCCAGCAGTGCACTCCGGGGGGGGGCCACGGAGACCCAGTACTTC CASSALRGGATETQYF
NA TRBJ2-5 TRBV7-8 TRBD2 TGTGCCAGCAGCTTAGAGCTAGCGGGAGGTGGGGAGACCCAGTACTTC CASSLELAGGGETQYF
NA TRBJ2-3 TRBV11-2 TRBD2 TGTGCCAGCAGCAAAGGACTAGCGGAAACAGATACGCAGTATTTT CASSKGLAETDTQYF
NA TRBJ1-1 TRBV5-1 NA TGCGCCAGCAGCTTGGGTGCAGGCCCCACTGAAGCTTTCTTT CASSLGAGPTEAFF
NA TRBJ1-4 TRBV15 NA TGTGCCACCAGCAGAGAGGGAGTACGGGAAAAACTGTTTTTT CATSREGVREKLFF
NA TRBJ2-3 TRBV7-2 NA TGTGCCAGCAGCTTTTCAACAGGGTTTGGCACAGATACGCAGTATTTT CASSFSTGFGTDTQYF
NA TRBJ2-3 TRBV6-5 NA TGTGCCAGCAGTTACAGGGGGACCGCCACAGATACGCAGTATTTT CASSYRGTATDTQYF
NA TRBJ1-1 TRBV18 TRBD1 TGTGCCAGCTCAGCGATTCAGCCGGGACAGGGTGCCACTGAAGCTTTCTTT CASSAIQPGQGATEAFF
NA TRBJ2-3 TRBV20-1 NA TGCAGTGCTAGTCTCCGGACAGATACGCAGTATTTT CSASLRTDTQYF
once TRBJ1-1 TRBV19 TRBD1 TGTGCCAGTGCCCAGGGACAGGGGGACGCTGAAGCTTTCTTT CASAQGQGDAEAFF
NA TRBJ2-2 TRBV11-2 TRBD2 TGTGCCAGCAGAGTCGGGACTAGCGGGAGAGGGATCGGGGAGCTGTTTTTT CASRVGTSGRGIGELFF
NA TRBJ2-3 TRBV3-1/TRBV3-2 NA TGTGCCAGCAGCCAAGCGAGCAGCACAGATACGCAGTATTTT CASSQASSTDTQYF
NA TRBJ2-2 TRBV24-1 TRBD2 TGTGCCACCAGTGATACACCTCGGGACGGGGGGACCGGGGAGCTGTTTTTT CATSDTPRDGGTGELFF
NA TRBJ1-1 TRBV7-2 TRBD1 TGTGCCAGCAGCTCCGACAGGGGGACTGAAGCTTTCTTT CASSSDRGTEAFF
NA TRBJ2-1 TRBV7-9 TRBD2 TGTGCCAGCAGCTTAACTAGCGGGAGGGCCCATGAGCAGTTCTTC CASSLTSGRAHEQFF
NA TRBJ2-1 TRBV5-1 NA TGCGCCAGCAGTCACCGACAGGTAGGGGATGAGCAGTTCTTC CASSHRQVGDEQFF
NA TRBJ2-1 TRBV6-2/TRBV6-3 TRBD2 TGTGCCAGCAGACCTTCGGACTGGGGGAGGGATGAGCAGTTCTTC CASRPSDWGRDEQFF
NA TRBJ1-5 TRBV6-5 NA TGTGCCAGAGGTCTTTGGGGACATGGCAATCAGCCCCAGCATTTT CARGLWGHGNQPQHF
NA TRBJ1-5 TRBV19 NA TGTGCCAGTAGTATAGATCCCGGGTTCAATCAGCCCCAGCATTTT CASSIDPGFNQPQHF
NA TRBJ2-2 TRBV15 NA TGTGCCACCAGCAGAGGACAGGTCCTGTCGAGGACCGGGGAGCTGTTTTTT CATSRGQVLSRTGELFF
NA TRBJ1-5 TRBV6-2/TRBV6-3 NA TGTGCCAGCAGTTACTCCGGTTATAGCAATCAGCCCCAGCATTTT CASSYSGYSNQPQHF
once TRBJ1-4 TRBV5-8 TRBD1 TGTGCCAGCAGCTTGGATCGCAGGGGGTCGGATGAAAAACTGTTTTTT CASSLDRRGSDEKLFF
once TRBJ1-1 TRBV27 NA TGTGCCAGCAGTTTAAGTCGGGGGGTGAACACTGAAGCTTTCTTT CASSLSRGVNTEAFF
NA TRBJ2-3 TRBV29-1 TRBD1 TGCAGCGTTGAAGCTGAGCCAGGGGGCGCAGATACGCAGTATTTT CSVEAEPGGADTQYF
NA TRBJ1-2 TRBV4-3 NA TGCGCCAGCAGCCAGATACGGCGGGGCGATGGCTACACCTTC CASSQIRRGDGYTF
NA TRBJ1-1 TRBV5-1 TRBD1 TGCGCCAGCAGCCTTTCAGGACAGGGACTTATGAACACTGAAGCTTTCTTT CASSLSGQGLMNTEAFF
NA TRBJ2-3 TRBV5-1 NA TGCGCCAGCAGCTTGGAGGGGACTAGCACAGATACGCAGTATTTT CASSLEGTSTDTQYF
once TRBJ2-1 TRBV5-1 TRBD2 TGCGCCAGCAGCTTCCTAGCGGGAGGGGGCAATGAGCAGTTCTTC CASSFLAGGGNEQFF
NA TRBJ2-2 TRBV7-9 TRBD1 TGTGCCAGCAGACAAAGCCACCCGGGACAGGGGCCCGGGGAGCTGTTTTTT CASRQSHPGQGPGELFF
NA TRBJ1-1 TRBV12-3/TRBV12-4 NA TGTGCCAGCAGTTCCACAGGGAACACTGAAGCTTTCTTT CASSSTGNTEAFF
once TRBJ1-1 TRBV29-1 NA TGCAGCGTTGAAGCAGGGGTGAACACTGAAGCTTTCTTT CSVEAGVNTEAFF
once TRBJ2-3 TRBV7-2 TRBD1 TGTGCCAGCAGCTCCCAACAGGGGGATACGCAGTATTTT CASSSQQGDTQYF
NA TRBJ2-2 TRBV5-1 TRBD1 TGCGCCAGCAGCTTGGACACAGGGGGGACCGGGGAGCTGTTTTTT CASSLDTGGTGELFF
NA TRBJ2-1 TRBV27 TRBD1 TGTGCCAGCGTTCCGGGACAGGGGTGGAATGAGCAGTTCTTC CASVPGQGWNEQFF
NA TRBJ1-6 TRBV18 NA TGTGCCAGCTCAGCCGGGGGAGGGGACAATTCACCCCTCCACTTT CASSAGGGDNSPLHF
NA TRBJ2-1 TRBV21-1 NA TGTGCCAGCATACCTAGGGAGCTCTACAATGAGCAGTTCTTC CASIPRELYNEQFF
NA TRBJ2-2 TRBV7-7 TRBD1 TGTGCCAGCAGCTTAGTAGGCACAGGGGGCACCGGGGAGCTGTTTTTT CASSLVGTGGTGELFF
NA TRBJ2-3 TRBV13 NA TGTGCCAGCAGCTTAGTCCAGGGTGCAGATACGCAGTATTTT CASSLVQGADTQYF
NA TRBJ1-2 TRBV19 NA TGTGCCAGTAGTATGCGGATCTATGGCTACACCTTC CASSMRIYGYTF
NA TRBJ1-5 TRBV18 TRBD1 TGTGCCAGCTCACCGGGACAGGGGTTAGGGCAGCCCCAGCATTTT CASSPGQGLGQPQHF
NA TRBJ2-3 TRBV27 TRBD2 TGTGCCAGCAGTTTAAGGGCTAGCGGGAGATACACAGATACGCAGTATTTT CASSLRASGRYTDTQYF
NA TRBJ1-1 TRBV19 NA TGTGCCAGTAGTATCCCCGGGACTACCACTGAAGCTTTCTTT CASSIPGTTTEAFF
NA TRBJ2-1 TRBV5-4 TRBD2 TGTGCCAGCAGCGCGCCTACTAGCGGGGGTATCGATGAGCAGTTCTTC CASSAPTSGGIDEQFF
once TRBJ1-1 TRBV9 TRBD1 TGTGCCAGCAGCCCCAGTAGGGGACAGGGGTCTGAAGCTTTCTTT CASSPSRGQGSEAFF
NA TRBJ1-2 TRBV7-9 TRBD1 TGTGCCAGCAGACCGACTGAAGGGACAGGAGGTATTTTGGGCTACACCTTC CASRPTEGTGGILGYTF
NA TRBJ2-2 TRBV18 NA TGTGCCAGCTCACCAGAGGCCATCGCCGGGGAGCTGTTTTTT CASSPEAIAGELFF
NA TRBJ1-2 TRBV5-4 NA TGTGCCAGCAGCTTGGGACAGCCTAACTATGGCTACACCTTC CASSLGQPNYGYTF
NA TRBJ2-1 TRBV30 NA TGTGCCTGGAGTTGGGGCAGGATCAATGAGCAGTTCTTC CAWSWGRINEQFF
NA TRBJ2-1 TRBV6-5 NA TGTGCCAGCACTACGGGACTCCAGCCGGATGAGCAGTTCTTC CASTTGLQPDEQFF
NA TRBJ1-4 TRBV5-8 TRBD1 TGTGCCAGCAGCTTGGGAGGGGGCATTTCTACTAATGAAAAACTGTTTTTT CASSLGGGISTNEKLFF
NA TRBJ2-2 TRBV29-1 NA TGCAGCGTTGCCCGGGATCACACCGGGGAGCTGTTTTTT CSVARDHTGELFF
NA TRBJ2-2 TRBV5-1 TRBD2 TGCGCCAGCAGCTTGGAGCTAGCGGGATCCGGGGAGCTGTTTTTT CASSLELAGSGELFF
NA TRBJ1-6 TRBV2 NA TGTGCCACCGAGAATCACAGGGATAATTCACCCCTCCACTTT CATENHRDNSPLHF
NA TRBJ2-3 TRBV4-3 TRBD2 TGCGCCAGCAGCCAAGTCCCCGGACTAGCGGGAGAGGGGGGCACAGATACGCAGTATTTT CASSQVPGLAGEGGTDTQYF
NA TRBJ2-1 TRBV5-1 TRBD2 TGCGCCAGCAGCCTAGCGGGAGTATCCTACAATGAGCAGTTCTTC CASSLAGVSYNEQFF
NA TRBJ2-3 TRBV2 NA TGTGCCAGCAGTGTATTAACAGCTGCGGATACGCAGTATTTT CASSVLTAADTQYF
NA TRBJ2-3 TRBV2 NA TGTGCCAGCAGTGAATATCCAGGCACAGATACGCAGTATTTT CASSEYPGTDTQYF
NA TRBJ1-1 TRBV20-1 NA TGCAGTGTGCGGGGTAACACTGAAGCTTTCTTT CSVRGNTEAFF
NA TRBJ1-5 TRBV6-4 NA TGTGCCAGCAGGACTGACAGGCCTGGGGCTAGTCAGCCCCAGCATTTT CASRTDRPGASQPQHF